The clone carrying this TCR beta chain was recorded many times. Its antigen is not identified. Separate cDNA molecules each had unique molecular identifiers attached to them. TCRdb recomputed calls from the 5' RACE reads with MiXCR, one row per CDR3 protein. The sample shows around 44,000 distinct CDR3 sequences, approximately 8.1% of them seen only once. CDR3 length: 16 amino acids. With 3 bases removed from V and 1 base from J, the gap between germline ends came to 15 bases. These data originate in a study of early T cells in non-severe SARS-CoV-2 infection. Overall study: Chains stayed unpaired after sequencing of bulk RNA from unsorted whole blood.

The study's findings and limits: Sequences matched to VDJdb favored anti-spike CD8 responses, while private and CD4 specificities were missed.

The chain links TRBV12-3 or TRBV12-4 to TRBJ1-2; tentative D call: TRBD1 (5 bases). The sample taken for sequencing was whole blood. The source is an adult who was a healthcare worker with PCR-confirmed SARS-CoV-2 infection or an uninfected control (not recorded which). CDR3 nucleotides: TGTGCCAGCAGTTTTAGATTGTCGAGGGGTAACTATGGCTACACCTTC. Translating it yields CASSFRLSRGNYGYTF.